The source of this TCR beta chain is a study of cytotoxic CD8 clonotypes in ibrutinib-treated CLL (dated by TCRdb to the early 2020s). Study-level background: The cohort included about 15 treatment-naive and roughly ten relapsed/refractory patients; 17 to 18 were IGHV unmutated. Responses were partial in about 25 patients and complete in 2; after median approximately 67 months follow-up, roughly 14 stayed in remission and around 12 progressed. Response samples were obtained after a median of roughly 13 months of treatment, with a range of roughly 6 to 36 months. Samples averaged about 260,000 productive templates and around 91,000 productive rearrangements. Of the approximately 86 participants in the trial, roughly 26 had longitudinal samples available. Cryopreserved peripheral blood mononuclear cells were collected before treatment, at response, and at either disease progression or sustained remission. Every sample from remission and from progressive disease was obtained while the patients were still on ibrutinib. Here is what the overall study found, with its caveats: Public clonotypes were rare and either contracted or stayed stable during treatment, and the rise in clonality at ibrutinib response reflected the expansion of private clonotypes. Sampling times were not matched between patients in sustained remission and patients whose disease was progressing, and lymph node repertoires were not examined. An increase in clonality was observed at ibrutinib response, with clonality remaining stable during sustained remission and falling back toward baseline at progression. Baseline clonality exceeded that of age-matched healthy donors and correlated strongly with circulating CD8+ T-cell counts.

On a MiSeq, deep resolution sequencing aimed for a depth between 1 in 1 million and 1 in 200,000 T cells, with each clonotype covered roughly 10x on average. The immunoSEQ hsTCRB Kit was used to generate TCR beta libraries. The original methods were these. ImmunoSEQ Data Assistant and ImmunoSEQ Analyzer were used for data analysis, and V, D and J genes were assigned according to IMGT definitions. Clonality, with values ranging from 0 to 1, was calculated as one minus the normalized Shannon entropy of productive rearrangement frequencies. Only overrepresented clonotypes making up at least 0.05% of each patient's repertoire were included in the public clonotype analysis. Repertoires from about a dozen age-matched healthy donors in immuneACCESS were used as clonality controls. Entries here come from immuneACCESS through TCRdb and include only in-frame sequences with V and J called. Some clones fail to appear in such tables; in the studies checked, an unresolved V gene covers under half of the shortfall, and the cause of the remainder is unknown. For V, J and clone size, that table is used; D and trimming come from the DNA. The sample includes hundreds of thousands of clones, with over 55% observed a single time. Approximately 6% of the sample is in the top ten clones.

Roughly 1.9 micrograms of genomic DNA were extracted from cryopreserved PBMCs for TCR beta library preparation. High-throughput TCR beta sequencing was performed on longitudinal blood samples from CLL patients receiving ibrutinib monotherapy. Patients were enrolled in a phase 2 open-label single-center ibrutinib monotherapy trial. Deletion took 4 bases off V and 6 bases off J, with a span of 12 bases between the germline ends. CDR1 is given as SQVTM and CDR2 as ANQGSEA, both from the germline V gene. CDR3 length: 13 amino acids, cysteine to phenylalanine. Only the CDR3 portion is preserved as DNA: 39 bases, with reading frame beginning at the first base. Concerning this clone: No antigen is known for it. No base quality values were provided; no much bigger clone lies one nucleotide off.

This clonotype originated in a human donor with chronic lymphocytic leukemia. The sequencing used PBMCs, collected after 36 months of ibrutinib treatment. The chain joins TRBV29-1 to TRBJ1-4, with the D gene not clear enough to name. The CDR3 loop reads CSVGVRSYEKLFF. The DNA is TGCAGCGTTGGGGTGCGGTCATATGAAAAACTGTTTTTT.